This T cell receptor beta chain was observed in a study of T cells expressing NK-cell markers. About the research overall: From sorted CD3+CD56+NKG2C+, CD3+CD56+NKG2C- and CD3+CD56-NKG2C+ T cells came the TCR beta repertoires.

The study's findings and limits: Dominant NKG2C+ clonotypes were found to form about 1.0-7.5% of CD8+ T cells in roughly 6 donors. The study found these clonotypes also leading the CD3+CD56-NKG2C+ fraction in four donors.

A 5'RACE template switching approach incorporating UMIs was used to make TCR beta cDNA. TCRdb re-called the 5' RACE reads and gives one entry per CDR3 protein, without DNA. This sample's clone table lists over 350,000 distinct CDR3 sequences. Of note for this clonotype: Its antigen is unknown.

The CDR3 is made up of 16 amino acids. Sequencing used blood T cells: a sorted CD56 or NKG2C T cell subset, CD4+ or CD8+ T cells, or bulk PBMC T cells (not recorded which). This sequence was found in a woman aged 45-60 years in good health. This chain links TRBV12-3 or TRBV12-4 with TRBJ1-5. CDR3 in amino acids: CASKAGFTNSNQPQHF.